This TCR beta chain was captured by sequencing in a study of cytomegalovirus exposure and HLA in healthy donors. The ends lost 0 bases at V and 7 bases at J; junction bases unmatched: 4. CDR3 length: 15 residues. CDR1 is SGHRS, CDR2 YFSETQ, per germline. PCR was performed using 60 Vbeta and 13 Jbeta primers. Sequencing was performed with immunoSEQ multiplex PCR; in TCRdb, only in-frame clones are kept and a portion is missing. The repertoire consists of over 150,000 clones, with roughly 82% occurring once and the leading ten covering about 1.3%. The sample consisted of PBMCs. The rearrangement uses TRBV5-1 and TRBJ1-2; 12 bases align to TRBD1. The source is a girl aged 2 to 9 in good health and CMV-seropositive. This CDR3 is CASSLAGQGAGGYTF. The CDR3, as DNA: TGCGCCAGCAGCTTGGCGGGACAGGGGGCGGGTGGCTACACCTTC.